This T cell receptor (beta chain) was recovered during a study of T cells in Graves' hyperthyroidism and ophthalmopathy. Overall study: It was at initial diagnosis, before any treatment, that peripheral blood was collected. General observations from the study: Among thyroid clonotypes expanded above 0.001, most also appeared in blood. Progression to ophthalmopathy was predicted a median of roughly 6.5 months early.

V gave up 5 bases and J gave up 0 bases, with 8 bases separating them. The germline gives CDR1 MDHEN, CDR2 SYDVKM. The CDR3 has 15 residues. Each 10 ml fresh peripheral blood draw supplied the PBMCs. RNA transcripts gave rise to amplified TCR beta CDR3 regions. HTBI primers were the set used in a first-round RT-PCR of the TCR CDR3. In TCRdb, the multiplex PCR reads were re-called with MiXCR into one record per CDR3 protein. Of 550,000 to 650,000 distinct CDR3 sequences listed, roughly 15% are singletons. This clonotype has ten or more counts. Its antigen is currently unknown. The chain links TRBV28 to TRBJ1-6; D not certain. Sequenced: blood. The sequence derives from a middle-aged woman with Graves' hyperthyroidism. The CDR3 is CASSPPSSYNSPLHF. The CDR3 region has the DNA TGTGCCAGCAGTCCTCCAAGCTCCTATAATTCACCCCTCCACTTT. Full variable domain (missing parts from reference TRBV28 and TRBJ1-6): DVKVTQSSRYLVKRTGEKVFLECVQDMDHENMFWYRQDPGLGLRLIYFSYDVKMKEKGDIPEGYSVSREKKERFSLILESASTNQTSMYLCASSPPSSYNSPLHFGNGTRLTVT.